This T cell receptor (beta chain) was identified during a study of cytomegalovirus exposure and HLA in healthy donors. CDR3 length equals 14 residues. Trimming took 1 base from V and 5 from J, leaving 9 bases between them. Per germline, CDR1 MGHDK and CDR2 SYGVNS. The table came from immunoSEQ multiplex PCR; TCRdb's copy has only in-frame clones and leaves some out. The sample holds 150,000 to 180,000 clones; less than 90% are singletons and the top ten take about a fifth. This rearrangement joins TRBV25-1 to TRBJ2-1; D remains ambiguous. The origin of this receptor is a man between 18 and 35 years old in good health and CMV-seropositive. Source material: PBMCs. CDR3 coding DNA: TGTGCCAGCAGTGAATTAGCTGGTAACAATGAGCAGTTCTTC. Translated, it gives CASSELAGNNEQFF.